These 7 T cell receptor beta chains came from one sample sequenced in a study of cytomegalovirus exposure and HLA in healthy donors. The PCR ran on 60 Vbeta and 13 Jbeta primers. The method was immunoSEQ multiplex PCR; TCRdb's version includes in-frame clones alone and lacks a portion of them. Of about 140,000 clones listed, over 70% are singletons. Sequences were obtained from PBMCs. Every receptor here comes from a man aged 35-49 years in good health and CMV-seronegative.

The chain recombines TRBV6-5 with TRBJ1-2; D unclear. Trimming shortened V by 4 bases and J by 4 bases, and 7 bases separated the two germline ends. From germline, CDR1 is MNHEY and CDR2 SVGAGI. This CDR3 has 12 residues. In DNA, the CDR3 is TGTGCCAGCAGTTCGGGGTCCTATGGCTACACCTTC. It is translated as CASSSGSYGYTF.

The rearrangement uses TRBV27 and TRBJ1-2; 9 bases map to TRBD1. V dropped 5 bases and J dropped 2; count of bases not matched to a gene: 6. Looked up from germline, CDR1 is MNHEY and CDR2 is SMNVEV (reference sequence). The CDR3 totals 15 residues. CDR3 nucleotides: TGTGCCAGCAGTACCCACAGGGGGCTGAACTATGGCTACACCTTC. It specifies CASSTHRGLNYGYTF.

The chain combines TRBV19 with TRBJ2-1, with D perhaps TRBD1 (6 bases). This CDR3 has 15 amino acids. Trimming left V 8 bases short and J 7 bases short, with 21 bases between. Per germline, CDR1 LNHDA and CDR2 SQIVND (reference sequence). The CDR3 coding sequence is TGTGCCAGTTCCCGAACAGGGATTGTTGGTAATGAGCAGTTCTTC. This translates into CASSRTGIVGNEQFF. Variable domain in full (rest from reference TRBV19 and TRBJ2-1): DGGITQSPKYLFRKEGQNVTLSCEQNLNHDAMYWYRQDPGQGLRLIYYSQIVNDFQKGDIAEGYSVSREKKESFPLTVTSAQKNPTAFYLCASSRTGIVGNEQFFGPGTRLTVL.

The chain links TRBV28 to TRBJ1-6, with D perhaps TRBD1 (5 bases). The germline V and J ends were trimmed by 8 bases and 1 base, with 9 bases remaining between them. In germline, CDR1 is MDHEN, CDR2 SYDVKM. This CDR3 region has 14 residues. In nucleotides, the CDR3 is TGTGCCAGCGATCAGGGTTCCTATAATTCACCCCTCCACTTT. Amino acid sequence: CASDQGSYNSPLHF.

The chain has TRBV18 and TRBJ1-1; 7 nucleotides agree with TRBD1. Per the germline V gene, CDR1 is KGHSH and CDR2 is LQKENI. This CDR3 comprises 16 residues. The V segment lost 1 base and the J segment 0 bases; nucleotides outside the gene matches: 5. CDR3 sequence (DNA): TGTGCCAGCTCACCACAGGGGGCCCTATTGAACACTGAAGCTTTCTTT. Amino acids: CASSPQGALLNTEAFF.

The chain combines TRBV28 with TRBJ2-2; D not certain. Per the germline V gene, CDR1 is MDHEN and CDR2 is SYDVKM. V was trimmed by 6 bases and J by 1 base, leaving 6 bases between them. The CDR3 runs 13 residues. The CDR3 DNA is TGTGCCAGCAGGGGCCAGAACACCGGGGAGCTGTTTTTT. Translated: CASRGQNTGELFF.

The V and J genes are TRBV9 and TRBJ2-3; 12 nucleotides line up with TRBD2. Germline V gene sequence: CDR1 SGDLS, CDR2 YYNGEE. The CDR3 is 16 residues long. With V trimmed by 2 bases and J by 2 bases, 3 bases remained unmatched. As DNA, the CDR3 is TGTGCCAGCAGCGTGAGACTAGCGGGGGTCACAGATACGCAGTATTTT. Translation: CASSVRLAGVTDTQYF.